This is a list of T cell receptor beta chains from one sample in a study of identical twins. A single record per CDR3 protein comes from TCRdb applying MiXCR to the 5' RACE reads. This table has about 220,000 distinct CDR3 sequences, roughly 10% appearing once. Sequences were obtained from memory (CD45RO+) T cells sorted from blood. The receptors were sampled from a woman under 30 in good health. The CDR3 runs from the conserved cysteine through the conserved F or W. Fields, in order: V gene, D gene, clone size, J gene, CDR3 protein, CDR3 DNA. A D gene is named only where the DNA matches it firmly. Expanded clones get a size class; other rows say once, few or many, or leave the size out.

V gene: TRBV29-1; D gene: TRBD2; clone size: many; J gene: TRBJ2-5; CDR3 protein: CSVAALGLAGTTYLETQYF; CDR3 DNA: TGCAGCGTTGCGGCCCTTGGACTAGCGGGAACCACTTACCTAGAGACCCAGTACTTC
V gene: TRBV7-8; D gene: .; clone size: many; J gene: TRBJ1-5; CDR3 protein: CASSLERRATNQPQHF; CDR3 DNA: TGTGCCAGCAGCTTAGAGCGCAGGGCGACCAATCAGCCCCAGCATTTT
V gene: TRBV29-1; D gene: .; clone size: .; J gene: TRBJ1-3; CDR3 protein: CSVPMGGNTIYF; CDR3 DNA: TGCAGCGTGCCGATGGGTGGAAACACCATATATTTT
V gene: TRBV12-3/TRBV12-4; D gene: TRBD2; clone size: few; J gene: TRBJ2-3; CDR3 protein: CASSPTSGSRDTQYF; CDR3 DNA: TGTGCCAGCAGCCCGACTAGCGGGAGTCGGGATACGCAGTATTTT
V gene: TRBV2; D gene: TRBD1; clone size: .; J gene: TRBJ2-2; CDR3 protein: CASKEGQARGELFF; CDR3 DNA: TGTGCCAGCAAGGAGGGACAGGCTAGGGGGGAGCTGTTTTTT
V gene: TRBV20-1; D gene: .; clone size: .; J gene: TRBJ2-1; CDR3 protein: CSAISSVGSYNEQFF; CDR3 DNA: TGCAGTGCTATTTCTAGCGTGGGCTCCTACAATGAGCAGTTCTTC
V gene: TRBV24-1; D gene: TRBD2; clone size: few; J gene: TRBJ2-1; CDR3 protein: CATSDQAGGPGREQFF; CDR3 DNA: TGTGCCACCAGTGATCAAGCGGGGGGGCCGGGCCGTGAGCAGTTCTTC
V gene: TRBV12-3/TRBV12-4; D gene: .; clone size: many; J gene: TRBJ2-3; CDR3 protein: CASSQQGSDTQYF; CDR3 DNA: TGTGCCAGCAGTCAACAGGGCTCAGATACGCAGTATTTT
V gene: TRBV7-2; D gene: .; clone size: .; J gene: TRBJ2-3; CDR3 protein: CASSLWAPDTQYF; CDR3 DNA: TGTGCCAGCAGCTTGTGGGCGCCAGATACGCAGTATTTT
V gene: TRBV2; D gene: TRBD1; clone size: few; J gene: TRBJ1-4; CDR3 protein: CASSERQGKEKLFF; CDR3 DNA: TGTGCCAGCAGTGAGCGACAGGGAAAGGAAAAACTGTTTTTT
V gene: TRBV5-6; D gene: TRBD2; clone size: many; J gene: TRBJ2-5; CDR3 protein: CASRVAGVRETQYF; CDR3 DNA: TGTGCCAGCAGGGTAGCGGGGGTACGAGAGACCCAGTACTTC
V gene: TRBV20-1; D gene: TRBD2; clone size: .; J gene: TRBJ2-3; CDR3 protein: CSARDPGLAGADTQYF; CDR3 DNA: TGCAGTGCTAGAGATCCCGGACTAGCGGGAGCAGATACGCAGTATTTT
V gene: TRBV20-1; D gene: .; clone size: .; J gene: TRBJ2-7; CDR3 protein: CSASTNGMKSSSYEQYF; CDR3 DNA: TGCAGTGCTAGTACGAACGGAATGAAGTCGAGCTCCTACGAGCAGTACTTC
V gene: TRBV11-3; D gene: .; clone size: many; J gene: TRBJ2-5; CDR3 protein: CASSLGLTPSAETQYF; CDR3 DNA: TGTGCCAGCAGCTTAGGGTTGACACCGTCGGCGGAGACCCAGTACTTC
V gene: TRBV7-9; D gene: .; clone size: many; J gene: TRBJ1-4; CDR3 protein: CASGPGDEKLFF; CDR3 DNA: TGTGCCAGCGGCCCAGGCGATGAAAAACTGTTTTTT
V gene: TRBV12-3/TRBV12-4; D gene: TRBD2; clone size: .; J gene: TRBJ2-1; CDR3 protein: CASSLNGLAGGEQFF; CDR3 DNA: TGTGCCAGCAGTTTAAACGGACTAGCGGGTGGCGAGCAGTTCTTC
V gene: TRBV2; D gene: TRBD2; clone size: few; J gene: TRBJ2-2; CDR3 protein: CATSATSGNPGELFF; CDR3 DNA: TGTGCCACGTCGGCAACTAGCGGGAATCCCGGGGAGCTGTTTTTT
V gene: TRBV3-1; D gene: .; clone size: few; J gene: TRBJ1-5; CDR3 protein: CASSQSYIGQPQHF; CDR3 DNA: TGTGCCAGCAGCCAATCCTACATTGGTCAGCCCCAGCATTTT
V gene: TRBV25-1; D gene: TRBD2; clone size: .; J gene: TRBJ2-1; CDR3 protein: CASSERAGGYNEQFF; CDR3 DNA: TGTGCCAGCAGTGAGAGAGCGGGAGGGTACAATGAGCAGTTCTTC
V gene: TRBV4-3; D gene: .; clone size: .; J gene: TRBJ1-1; CDR3 protein: CASRQQGGSTEAFF; CDR3 DNA: TGCGCCAGCAGACAACAGGGAGGGAGCACTGAAGCTTTCTTT
V gene: TRBV2; D gene: TRBD1; clone size: .; J gene: TRBJ2-7; CDR3 protein: CASSEGDSIPSRFYEQYF; CDR3 DNA: TGTGCCAGCAGTGAAGGGGACAGTATCCCTTCTCGATTCTACGAGCAGTACTTC
V gene: TRBV18; D gene: .; clone size: .; J gene: TRBJ2-7; CDR3 protein: CASSQGFSYEQYF; CDR3 DNA: TGTGCCAGCTCACAGGGATTTAGTTACGAGCAGTACTTC
V gene: TRBV9; D gene: .; clone size: .; J gene: TRBJ2-1; CDR3 protein: CASSAPTAHSYNEQFF; CDR3 DNA: TGTGCCAGCAGCGCCCCGACAGCACACTCTTACAATGAGCAGTTCTTC
V gene: TRBV19; D gene: .; clone size: .; J gene: TRBJ2-1; CDR3 protein: CASRFGSSVYNEQFF; CDR3 DNA: TGTGCCAGTCGCTTTGGGTCCTCTGTCTACAATGAGCAGTTCTTC
V gene: TRBV5-1; D gene: .; clone size: .; J gene: TRBJ1-6; CDR3 protein: CASRVEDNSPLHF; CDR3 DNA: TGCGCCAGCAGGGTCGAAGATAATTCACCCCTCCACTTT
V gene: TRBV3-1; D gene: .; clone size: medium-sized; J gene: TRBJ1-1; CDR3 protein: CASSQVLHRGTEAFF; CDR3 DNA: TGTGCCAGCAGCCAAGTCCTCCACCGTGGCACTGAAGCTTTCTTT
V gene: TRBV7-9; D gene: .; clone size: few; J gene: TRBJ2-7; CDR3 protein: CASSLDIWGEQYF; CDR3 DNA: TGTGCCAGCAGCCTAGATATCTGGGGCGAGCAGTACTTC
V gene: TRBV5-6; D gene: .; clone size: .; J gene: TRBJ2-2; CDR3 protein: CASSPTMPGELFF; CDR3 DNA: TGTGCCAGCAGCCCCACAATGCCCGGGGAGCTGTTTTTT
V gene: TRBV27; D gene: TRBD2; clone size: .; J gene: TRBJ2-7; CDR3 protein: CASSPLGLGRYEQYF; CDR3 DNA: TGTGCCAGCAGTCCCCTCGGACTAGGGCGGTACGAGCAGTACTTC
V gene: TRBV20-1; D gene: TRBD1; clone size: .; J gene: TRBJ2-1; CDR3 protein: CSARRDRGSNEQFF; CDR3 DNA: TGCAGTGCTCGCCGGGACAGGGGGTCAAATGAGCAGTTCTTC
V gene: TRBV12-3/TRBV12-4; D gene: TRBD1; clone size: many; J gene: TRBJ2-7; CDR3 protein: CASSPQGQGYEQYF; CDR3 DNA: TGTGCCAGCAGTCCCCAGGGACAGGGCTACGAGCAGTACTTC
V gene: TRBV6-2/TRBV6-3; D gene: .; clone size: few; J gene: TRBJ2-7; CDR3 protein: CASSYGPYEQYF; CDR3 DNA: TGTGCCAGCAGTTACGGACCCTACGAGCAGTACTTC
V gene: TRBV10-3; D gene: .; clone size: many; J gene: TRBJ2-5; CDR3 protein: CAISESLGRETQYF; CDR3 DNA: TGTGCCATCAGTGAGTCGTTAGGGAGAGAGACCCAGTACTTC
V gene: TRBV7-9; D gene: .; clone size: .; J gene: TRBJ2-7; CDR3 protein: CASSLEEQGLIYEQYF; CDR3 DNA: TGTGCCAGCAGCTTAGAGGAGCAAGGACTGATCTACGAGCAGTACTTC
V gene: TRBV11-2; D gene: TRBD2; clone size: .; J gene: TRBJ2-7; CDR3 protein: CASREGLASSYEQYF; CDR3 DNA: TGTGCCAGCAGGGAGGGACTAGCTAGCTCCTACGAGCAGTACTTC
V gene: TRBV20-1; D gene: TRBD2; clone size: .; J gene: TRBJ2-6; CDR3 protein: CSAEASSGSHSGANVLTF; CDR3 DNA: TGCAGTGCCGAAGCTTCGAGCGGGAGCCACTCTGGGGCCAACGTCCTGACTTTC
V gene: TRBV4-3; D gene: TRBD2; clone size: .; J gene: TRBJ2-5; CDR3 protein: CASSRGIFGGREETQYF; CDR3 DNA: TGCGCCAGCAGCCGGGGAATCTTCGGGGGGAGGGAAGAGACCCAGTACTTC
V gene: TRBV5-1; D gene: .; clone size: many; J gene: TRBJ1-1; CDR3 protein: CASSEDRNTEAFF; CDR3 DNA: TGCGCCAGCAGCGAGGACAGGAACACTGAAGCTTTCTTT
V gene: TRBV27; D gene: .; clone size: .; J gene: TRBJ1-6; CDR3 protein: CASSFGAVRTNSPLHF; CDR3 DNA: TGTGCCAGCAGTTTCGGGGCAGTCAGAACCAATTCACCCCTCCACTTT
V gene: TRBV20-1; D gene: .; clone size: few; J gene: TRBJ2-5; CDR3 protein: CSANHGGQETQYF; CDR3 DNA: TGCAGTGCCAACCACGGGGGCCAAGAGACCCAGTACTTC
V gene: TRBV14; D gene: .; clone size: many; J gene: TRBJ2-1; CDR3 protein: CASSPTSYYNEQFF; CDR3 DNA: TGTGCCAGCAGCCCTACCTCATACTACAATGAGCAGTTCTTC
V gene: TRBV29-1; D gene: .; clone size: few; J gene: TRBJ2-2; CDR3 protein: CSVATGTFAGELFF; CDR3 DNA: TGCAGCGTCGCTACCGGGACCTTCGCCGGGGAGCTGTTTTTT
V gene: TRBV5-1; D gene: TRBD1; clone size: few; J gene: TRBJ2-5; CDR3 protein: CASSSIATGGLETQYF; CDR3 DNA: TGCGCCAGCAGCTCTATAGCGACAGGGGGATTGGAGACCCAGTACTTC
V gene: TRBV3-1; D gene: .; clone size: .; J gene: TRBJ2-3; CDR3 protein: CASSQVVQSTDTQYF; CDR3 DNA: TGTGCCAGCAGCCAAGTTGTTCAGTCCACAGATACGCAGTATTTT
V gene: TRBV5-1; D gene: .; clone size: many; J gene: TRBJ2-2; CDR3 protein: CASELSATNTGELFF; CDR3 DNA: TGCGCCAGTGAACTTTCAGCGACCAACACCGGGGAGCTGTTTTTT
V gene: TRBV10-2; D gene: TRBD1; clone size: few; J gene: TRBJ1-1; CDR3 protein: CASSDPRGTANTEAFF; CDR3 DNA: TGCGCCAGCAGTGACCCGAGGGGGACAGCGAACACTGAAGCTTTCTTT